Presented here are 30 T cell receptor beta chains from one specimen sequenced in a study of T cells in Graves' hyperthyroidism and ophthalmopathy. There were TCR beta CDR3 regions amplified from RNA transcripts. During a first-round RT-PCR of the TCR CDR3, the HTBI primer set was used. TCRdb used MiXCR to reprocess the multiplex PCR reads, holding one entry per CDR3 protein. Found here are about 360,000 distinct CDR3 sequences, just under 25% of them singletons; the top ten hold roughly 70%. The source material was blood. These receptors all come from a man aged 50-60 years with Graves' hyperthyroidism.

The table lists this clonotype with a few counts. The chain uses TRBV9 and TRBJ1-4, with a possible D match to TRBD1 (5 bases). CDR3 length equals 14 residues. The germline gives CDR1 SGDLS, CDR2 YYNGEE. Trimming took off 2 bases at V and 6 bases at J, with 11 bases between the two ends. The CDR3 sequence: CASSVGIRDEKLFF. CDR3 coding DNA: TGTGCCAGCAGCGTCGGGATCAGGGATGAAAAACTGTTTTTT. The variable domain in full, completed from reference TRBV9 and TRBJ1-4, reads DSGVTQTPKHLITATGQRVTLRCSPRSGDLSVYWYQQSLDQGLQFLIQYYNGEERAKGNILERFSAQQFPDLHSELNLSSLELGDSALYFCASSVGIRDEKLFFGSGTQLSVL.

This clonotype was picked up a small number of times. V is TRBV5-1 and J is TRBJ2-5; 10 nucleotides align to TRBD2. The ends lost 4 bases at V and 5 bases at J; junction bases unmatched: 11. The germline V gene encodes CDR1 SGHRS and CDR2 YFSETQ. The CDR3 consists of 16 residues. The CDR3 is CASSATSGAVRETQYF. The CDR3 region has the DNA TGCGCCAGCAGCGCCACTAGCGGGGCCGTTAGGGAGACCCAGTACTTC.

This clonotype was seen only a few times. The CDR3 bases are TGTGCCAGCAGCCCCAGCACCCGACAGGGGACTGAAGCTTTCTTT. This translates into CASSPSTRQGTEAFF. V gene TRBV9 combines with J gene TRBJ1-1, with 8 positions matching TRBD1. The CDR3 covers 15 residues. Losses at the gene ends were 4 bases for V and 5 bases for J; bases not matched to a gene: 10. Germline V gene lookup returns CDR1 SGDLS and CDR2 YYNGEE. The complete variable domain, with remaining parts taken from reference TRBV9 and TRBJ1-1, reads DSGVTQTPKHLITATGQRVTLRCSPRSGDLSVYWYQQSLDQGLQFLIQYYNGEERAKGNILERFSAQQFPDLHSELNLSSLELGDSALYFCASSPSTRQGTEAFFGQGTRLTVV.

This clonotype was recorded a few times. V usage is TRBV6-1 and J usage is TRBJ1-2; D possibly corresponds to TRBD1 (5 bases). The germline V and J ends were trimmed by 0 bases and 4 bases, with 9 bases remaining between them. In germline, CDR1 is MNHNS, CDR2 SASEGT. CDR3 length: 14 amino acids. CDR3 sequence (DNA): TGTGCCAGCAGTGAAGCGAGGGGAACCTATGGCTACACCTTC. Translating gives CASSEARGTYGYTF.

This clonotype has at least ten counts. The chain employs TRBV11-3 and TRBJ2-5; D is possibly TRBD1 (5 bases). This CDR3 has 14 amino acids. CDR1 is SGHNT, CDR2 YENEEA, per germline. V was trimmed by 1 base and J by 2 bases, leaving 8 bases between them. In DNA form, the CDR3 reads TGTGCCAGCAGCTTAGGTTCAGGGCAAGAGACCCAGTACTTC. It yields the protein CASSLGSGQETQYF.

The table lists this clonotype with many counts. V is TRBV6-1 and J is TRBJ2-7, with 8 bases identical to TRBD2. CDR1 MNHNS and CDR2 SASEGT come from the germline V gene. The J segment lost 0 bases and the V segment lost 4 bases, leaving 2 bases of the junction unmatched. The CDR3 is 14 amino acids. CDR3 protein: CASSVAGPSYEQYF. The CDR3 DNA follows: TGTGCCAGCAGTGTAGCGGGACCCTCCTACGAGCAGTACTTC.

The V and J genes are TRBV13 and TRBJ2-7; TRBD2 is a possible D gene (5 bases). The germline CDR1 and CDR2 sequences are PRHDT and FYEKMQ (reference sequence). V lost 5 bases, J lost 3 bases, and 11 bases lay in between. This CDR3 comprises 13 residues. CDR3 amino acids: CASSPTGIYEQYF. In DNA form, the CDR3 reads TGTGCCAGCAGCCCCACGGGAATCTACGAGCAGTACTTC. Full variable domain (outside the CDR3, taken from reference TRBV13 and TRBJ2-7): AAGVIQSPRHLIKEKRETATLKCYPIPRHDTVYWYQQGPGQDPQFLISFYEKMQSDKGSIPDRFSAQQFSDYHSELNMSSLELGDSALYFCASSPTGIYEQYFGPGTRLTVT.

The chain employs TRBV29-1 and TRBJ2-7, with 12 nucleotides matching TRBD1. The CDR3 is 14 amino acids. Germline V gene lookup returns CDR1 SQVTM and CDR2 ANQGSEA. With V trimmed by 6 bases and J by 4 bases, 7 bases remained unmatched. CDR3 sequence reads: CSVRDRGLWYEQYF. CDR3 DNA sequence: TGCAGCGTCCGGGACAGGGGGCTATGGTACGAGCAGTACTTC.

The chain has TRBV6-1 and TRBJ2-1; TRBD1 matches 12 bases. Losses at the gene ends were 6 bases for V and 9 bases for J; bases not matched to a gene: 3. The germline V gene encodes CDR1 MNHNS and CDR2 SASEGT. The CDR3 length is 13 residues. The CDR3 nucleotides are TGTGCCAGCAGAGGGACAGGGGGCGTTGAGCAGTTCTTC. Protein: CASRGTGGVEQFF.

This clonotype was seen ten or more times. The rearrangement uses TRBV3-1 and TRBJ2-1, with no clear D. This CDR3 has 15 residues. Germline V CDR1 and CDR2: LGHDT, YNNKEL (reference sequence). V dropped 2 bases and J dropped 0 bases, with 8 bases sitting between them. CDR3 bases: TGTGCCAGCAGCCAATCGGACCGCTCCTACAATGAGCAGTTCTTC. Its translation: CASSQSDRSYNEQFF.

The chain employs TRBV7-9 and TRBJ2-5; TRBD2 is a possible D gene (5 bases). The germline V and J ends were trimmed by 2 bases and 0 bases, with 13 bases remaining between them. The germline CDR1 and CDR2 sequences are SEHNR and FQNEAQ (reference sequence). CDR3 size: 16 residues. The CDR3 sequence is CASSLYLTRDQETQYF. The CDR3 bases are TGTGCCAGCAGCTTATACCTTACTAGAGACCAAGAGACCCAGTACTTC. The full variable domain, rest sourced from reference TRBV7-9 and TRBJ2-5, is DTGVSQNPRHKITKRGQNVTFRCDPISEHNRLYWYRQTLGQGPEFLTYFQNEAQLEKSRLLSDRFSAERPKGSFSTLEIQRTEQGDSAMYLCASSLYLTRDQETQYFGPGTRLLVL.

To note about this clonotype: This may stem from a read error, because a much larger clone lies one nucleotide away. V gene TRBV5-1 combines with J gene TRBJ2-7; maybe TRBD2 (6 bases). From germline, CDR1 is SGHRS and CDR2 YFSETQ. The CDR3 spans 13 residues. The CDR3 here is CTSSLEGRREQYF. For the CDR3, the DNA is TGCACCAGCAGCTTGGAGGGACGGCGGGAGCAGTACTTC.

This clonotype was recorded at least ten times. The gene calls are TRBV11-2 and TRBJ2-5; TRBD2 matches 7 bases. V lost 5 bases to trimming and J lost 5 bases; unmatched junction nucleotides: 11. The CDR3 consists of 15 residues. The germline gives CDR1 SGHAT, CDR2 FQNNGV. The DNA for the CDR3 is TGTGCCAGCAGCCTGGGTCTAGCGGTGGTGGAGACCCAGTACTTC. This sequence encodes CASSLGLAVVETQYF.

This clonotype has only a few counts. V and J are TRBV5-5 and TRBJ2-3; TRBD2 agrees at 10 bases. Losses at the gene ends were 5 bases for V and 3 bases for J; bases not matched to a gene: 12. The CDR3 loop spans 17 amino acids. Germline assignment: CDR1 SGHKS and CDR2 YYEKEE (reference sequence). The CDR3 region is CASRLGVGLARTDTQYF. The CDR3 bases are TGTGCCAGCAGGCTTGGGGTGGGACTAGCGCGAACAGATACGCAGTATTTT.

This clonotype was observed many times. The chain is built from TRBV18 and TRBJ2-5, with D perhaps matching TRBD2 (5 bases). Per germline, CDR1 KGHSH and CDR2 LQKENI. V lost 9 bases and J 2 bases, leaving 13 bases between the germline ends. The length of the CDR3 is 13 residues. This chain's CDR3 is CASGLQQQETQYF. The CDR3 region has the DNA TGTGCCAGTGGACTGCAACAACAAGAGACCCAGTACTTC.

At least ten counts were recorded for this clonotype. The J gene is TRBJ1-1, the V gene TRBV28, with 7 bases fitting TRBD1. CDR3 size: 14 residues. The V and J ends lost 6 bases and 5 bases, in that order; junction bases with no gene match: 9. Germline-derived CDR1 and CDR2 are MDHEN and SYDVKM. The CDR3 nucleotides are TGTGCCAGCAGCCCAACAGGGGCTAAAACTGAAGCTTTCTTT. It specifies CASSPTGAKTEAFF. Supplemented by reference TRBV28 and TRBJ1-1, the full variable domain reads DVKVTQSSRYLVKRTGEKVFLECVQDMDHENMFWYRQDPGLGLRLIYFSYDVKMKEKGDIPEGYSVSREKKERFSLILESASTNQTSMYLCASSPTGAKTEAFFGQGTRLTVV.

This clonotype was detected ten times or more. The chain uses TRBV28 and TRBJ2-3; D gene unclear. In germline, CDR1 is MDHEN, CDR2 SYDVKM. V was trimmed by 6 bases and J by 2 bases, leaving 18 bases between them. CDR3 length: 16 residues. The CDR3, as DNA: TGTGCCAGCAGCCCAAGCGAGCGCCAAACCACAGATACGCAGTATTTT. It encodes CASSPSERQTTDTQYF.

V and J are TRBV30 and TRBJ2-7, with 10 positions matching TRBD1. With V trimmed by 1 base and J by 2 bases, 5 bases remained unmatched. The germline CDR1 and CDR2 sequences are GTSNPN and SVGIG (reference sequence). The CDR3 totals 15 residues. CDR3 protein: CAWSARDRGAYEQYF. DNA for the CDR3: TGTGCCTGGAGTGCCCGGGACAGGGGAGCCTACGAGCAGTACTTC.

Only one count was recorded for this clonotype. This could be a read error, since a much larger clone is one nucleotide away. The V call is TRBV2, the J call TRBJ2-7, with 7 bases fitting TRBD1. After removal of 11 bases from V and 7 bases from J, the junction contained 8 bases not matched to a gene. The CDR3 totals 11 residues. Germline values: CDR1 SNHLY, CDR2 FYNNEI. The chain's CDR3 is CAGEFRGEQYF. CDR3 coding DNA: TGTGCCGGTGAATTCAGGGGGGAGCAGTACTTC.

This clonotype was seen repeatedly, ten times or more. The CDR3 nucleotides are TGCAGCGTTGGTGGGACACCACTTTACGAGCAGTACTTC. This gives the protein CSVGGTPLYEQYF. V and J are TRBV29-1 and TRBJ2-7, with TRBD1 as a possible D gene (6 bases). This CDR3 comprises 13 residues. Germline V gives CDR1 SQVTM, CDR2 ANQGSEA. Trimming removed 4 bases at V and 4 bases at J, with 14 bases between.

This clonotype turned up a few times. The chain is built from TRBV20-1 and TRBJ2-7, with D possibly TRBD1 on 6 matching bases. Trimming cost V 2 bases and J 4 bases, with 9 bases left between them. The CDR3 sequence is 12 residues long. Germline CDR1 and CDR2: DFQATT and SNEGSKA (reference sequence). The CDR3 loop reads CSARRDMYEQYF. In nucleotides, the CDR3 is TGCAGTGCTAGACGGGACATGTACGAGCAGTACTTC.

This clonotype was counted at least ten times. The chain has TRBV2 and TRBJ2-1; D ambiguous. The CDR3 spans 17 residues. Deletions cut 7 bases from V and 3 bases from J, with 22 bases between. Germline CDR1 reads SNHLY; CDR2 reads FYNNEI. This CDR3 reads CASTKYGTPGFYNEQFF. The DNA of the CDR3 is TGTGCCAGCACCAAATACGGAACCCCTGGCTTCTACAATGAGCAGTTCTTC.

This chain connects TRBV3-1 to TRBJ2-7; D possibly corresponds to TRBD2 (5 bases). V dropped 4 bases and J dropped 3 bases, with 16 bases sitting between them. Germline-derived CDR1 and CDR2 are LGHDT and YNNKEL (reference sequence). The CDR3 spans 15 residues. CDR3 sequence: CASSPQRTARYEQYF. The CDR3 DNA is TGTGCCAGCAGCCCACAACGGACTGCCCGCTACGAGCAGTACTTC.

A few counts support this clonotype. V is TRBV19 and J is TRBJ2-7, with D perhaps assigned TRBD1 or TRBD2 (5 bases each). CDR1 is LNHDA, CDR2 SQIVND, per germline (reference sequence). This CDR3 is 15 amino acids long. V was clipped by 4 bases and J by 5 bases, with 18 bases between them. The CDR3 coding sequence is TGTGCCAGTAGTAGGGCCTGGGACGGTCCTAACGAGCAGTACTTC. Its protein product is CASSRAWDGPNEQYF.

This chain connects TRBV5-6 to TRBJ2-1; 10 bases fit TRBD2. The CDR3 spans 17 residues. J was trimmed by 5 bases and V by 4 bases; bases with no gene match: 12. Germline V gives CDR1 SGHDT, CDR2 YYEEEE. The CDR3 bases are TGTGCCAGCAGCCCCGTCACTCTAGCGGGAGAGGACAATGAGCAGTTCTTC. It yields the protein CASSPVTLAGEDNEQFF.

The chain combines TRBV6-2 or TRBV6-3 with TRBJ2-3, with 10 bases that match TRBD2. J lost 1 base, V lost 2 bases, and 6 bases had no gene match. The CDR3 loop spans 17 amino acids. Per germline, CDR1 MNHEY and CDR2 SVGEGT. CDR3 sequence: CASSYTSTSGRTDTQYF. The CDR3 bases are TGTGCCAGCAGTTACACTTCGACTAGCGGGCGCACAGATACGCAGTATTTT.

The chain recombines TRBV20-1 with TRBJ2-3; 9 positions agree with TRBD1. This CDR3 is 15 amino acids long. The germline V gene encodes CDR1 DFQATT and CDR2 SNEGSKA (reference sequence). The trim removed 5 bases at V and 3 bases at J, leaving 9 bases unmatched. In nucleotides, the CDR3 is TGCAGTGCTTTCCCATCGGACAGGGGAACAGATACGCAGTATTTT. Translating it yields CSAFPSDRGTDTQYF.

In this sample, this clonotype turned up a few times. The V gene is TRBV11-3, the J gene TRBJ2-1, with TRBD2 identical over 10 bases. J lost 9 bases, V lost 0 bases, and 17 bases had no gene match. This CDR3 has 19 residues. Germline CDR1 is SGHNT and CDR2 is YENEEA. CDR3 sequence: CASSLDGLTSSGSISEQFF. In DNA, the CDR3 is TGTGCCAGCAGCTTAGATGGCCTAACCTCTAGCGGGAGTATTAGTGAGCAGTTCTTC.

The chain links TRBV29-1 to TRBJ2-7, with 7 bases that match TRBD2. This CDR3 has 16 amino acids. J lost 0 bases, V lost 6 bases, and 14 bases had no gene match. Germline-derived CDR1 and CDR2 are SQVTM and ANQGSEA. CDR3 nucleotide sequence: TGCAGCGTGGGAGGGGTGTCTAGCAAGAGCTCCTACGAGCAGTACTTC. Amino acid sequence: CSVGGVSSKSSYEQYF.

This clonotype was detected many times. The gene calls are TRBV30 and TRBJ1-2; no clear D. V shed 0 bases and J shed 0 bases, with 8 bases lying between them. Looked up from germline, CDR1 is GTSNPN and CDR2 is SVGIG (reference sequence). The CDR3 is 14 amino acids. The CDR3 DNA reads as TGTGCCTGGAGTGTACCGGGAGCTAACTATGGCTACACCTTC. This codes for CAWSVPGANYGYTF.